A single sample gave rise to the 5 T cell receptor beta chains below, sequenced in a study of OX40 agonist ivuxolimab in advanced cancers. Sequenced by immunoSEQ multiplex PCR; TCRdb stores in-frame clones only, minus some. The sample has 70,000 to 95,000 clones; roughly 94% are singletons. Sample: CD4+ or CD8+ T cells sorted from blood, taken in a trial of the OX40 agonist ivuxolimab. The receptors originated from an adult with an advanced solid tumor such as melanoma, head and neck, liver or kidney cancer.

This clone appeared a few times. J is TRBJ2-1 and V is TRBV11-2; 8 bases align to TRBD1. Unmatched junction bases numbered 6, after V lost 1 base and J lost 7 bases. This CDR3 spans 15 amino acids. Germline CDR1 and CDR2: SGHAT and FQNNGV. CDR3 amino acids: CASSLGTGGLNEQFF. CDR3 bases: TGTGCCAGCAGCTTAGGTACAGGGGGTTTAAATGAGCAGTTCTTC.

J is TRBJ1-1 and V is TRBV4-2, with TRBD1 matching 8 bases. Germline V lookup: CDR1 LGHNA, CDR2 YNFKEQ. J gave up 0 bases and V 5 bases, and 5 bases lay outside the gene matches. CDR3 size: 15 residues. The DNA for the CDR3 is TGTGCCAGCAGCAGCCGACAGGGGATGAACACTGAAGCTTTCTTT. Translated, it gives CASSSRQGMNTEAFF.

The chain carries TRBV19 and TRBJ2-7, with 7 nucleotides matching TRBD2. The V and J ends lost 6 bases and 0 bases, in that order; junction bases with no gene match: 8. From germline, CDR1 is LNHDA and CDR2 SQIVND (reference sequence). The CDR3 has 15 amino acids. CDR3 sequence reads: CASSGRGGSSYEQYF. CDR3 DNA: TGTGCCAGTAGCGGGCGCGGGGGAAGCTCCTACGAGCAGTACTTC.

This clone was observed a single time. The V call is TRBV5-6, the J call TRBJ2-5; the D call may be TRBD1 or TRBD2 (5 bases each). The V gene's germline CDR1 is SGHDT and CDR2 YYEEEE. V was cut by 0 bases and J by 4 bases, with 16 bases left in between. The CDR3 extends over 16 amino acids. CDR3 protein: CASSLGGTRTLETQYF. Written as DNA, the CDR3 is TGTGCCAGCAGCTTGGGGGGGACGCGGACACTAGAGACCCAGTACTTC.

The CDR3 nucleotides read TGTGCCAGCAGCCCGTACAGGACAGGGGGCGACGAGCAGTACTTC. Amino acids: CASSPYRTGGDEQYF. The J gene is TRBJ2-7, the V gene TRBV7-9; TRBD1 agrees at 11 bases. Per the germline V gene, CDR1 is SEHNR and CDR2 is FQNEAQ (reference sequence). The CDR3 contains 15 residues. V lost 5 bases and J lost 5; bases outside the gene matches: 8. Full variable domain (outside the CDR3, taken from reference TRBV7-9 and TRBJ2-7): DTGVSQNPRHKITKRGQNVTFRCDPISEHNRLYWYRQTLGQGPEFLTYFQNEAQLEKSRLLSDRFSAERPKGSFSTLEIQRTEQGDSAMYLCASSPYRTGGDEQYFGPGTRLTVT.